A selection of T cell receptor beta chains follows, all from one sample in a study of blood T cell repertoires in COVID-19. Sequencing used immunoSEQ multiplex PCR; TCRdb keeps in-frame clones, though not all of them. The sample lists roughly 290,000 clones; around 90% were seen once. Sequencing was carried out using PBMCs or T cells enriched from blood (not recorded which). These receptors originate from a woman between 40 and 55 years old who had recovered from COVID-19. CDR3s include the opening cysteine and the closing phenylalanine or tryptophan. Clone size is shown for a subset of rows, as once, few, many or a class of expanded clone.

TRBV7-6 | - | CASSPRLAQNTGELFF
TRBV25-1 | - | CASSEGDRHYNEQFF
TRBV21-1 | - | CASLLVASNTEAFF
TRBV7-2 | - | CASSPNSNLNTEAFF
TRBV18 | - | CASSPPPQGSTDTQYF
TRBV5-1 | - | CASSLFGRGTDTQYF
TRBV30 | - | CAWSRPPNEKLFF
TRBV4-3 | once | CASSPGAGTRYGYTF
TRBV3-1/TRBV3-2 | - | CASSQDDAGEAFF
TRBV9 | - | CASSVAGPNTGELFF
TRBV7-3 | - | CASSLGLAGKQFF
TRBV9 | - | CASSVGTGGEQYF
TRBV10-3 | - | CAISGGGQEAFF
TRBV5-1 | - | CASSLEGFPGNEQFF
TRBV18 | once | CASSHLGGSSTDTQYF
TRBV30 | - | CAWSVRTSGTYNEQFF
TRBV29-1 | once | CSVVDTREAFF
TRBV4-1 | - | CASSQEPSGSYEQYF
TRBV11-1 | - | CASSLGGLGTEAFF
TRBV6-2/TRBV6-3 | - | CASSQFAGRLGAHEQYF
TRBV6-4 | - | CASSRDLGPGELFF
TRBV19 | - | CASSIPPGTSGRAGNEQFF
TRBV5-4 | - | CASSPSTGIDNEQFF
TRBV4-1 | - | CASSQGGEGSYEQYF
TRBV5-6 | - | CASSLASNEKLFF
TRBV27 | - | CASSPRVNTEAFF
TRBV20-1 | - | CSAIDRTDQPQHF
TRBV4-3 | - | CASSLTRSSYNEQFF
TRBV5-4 | - | CASSLNWRQGETQYF
TRBV5-1 | - | CASSPRGGEAFF
TRBV19 | once | CASSVLRPGQGSGSPLHF
TRBV6-2/TRBV6-3 | - | CASSYAGKSYEQYF
TRBV11-1 | - | CASSLGLGTGPEAFF
TRBV5-1 | - | CASSLGASGRPSQETQYF
TRBV27 | few | CASSNKQGWEQYF
TRBV5-1 | few | CASSSGTGDGYGYTF
TRBV2 | - | CASSASGGRSEQFF
TRBV6-5 | - | CASSILGQGWAYF
TRBV6-5 | - | CASNLGGQPPYEQYF
TRBV7-3 | - | CASSGTGSSGELFF
TRBV7-3 | - | CASSSRGTSGRPSSYNEQFF
TRBV20-1 | few | CSASVGGNQPQHF
TRBV7-9 | - | CASSTGTFSGEQFF
TRBV7-2 | - | CASSGGLMNTEAFF
TRBV6-2/TRBV6-3 | - | CASSYGAGLNEQFF
TRBV5-4 | - | CASSRTGGGANVLTF
TRBV5-6 | - | CASSLSGPGNEKLFF
TRBV2 | - | CASTFSGVNSYGYTF
TRBV7-9 | - | CASSSTGASSYNSPLHF
TRBV5-1 | few | CASRKNQDTPPAFF
TRBV5-1 | - | CASSFQTANYGYTF
TRBV5-6 | - | CASSLEDRDEQFF
TRBV3-1/TRBV3-2 | once | CASSIGQGRMNTEAFF
TRBV19 | - | CASSIGQYSNQPQHF
TRBV28 | few | CASSLLGAYGYTF
TRBV2 | - | CASRRTSGVFGEQFF
TRBV7-9 | - | CASSLAGGSNQPQHF
TRBV5-1 | - | CASSLGSLALVEDTQYF